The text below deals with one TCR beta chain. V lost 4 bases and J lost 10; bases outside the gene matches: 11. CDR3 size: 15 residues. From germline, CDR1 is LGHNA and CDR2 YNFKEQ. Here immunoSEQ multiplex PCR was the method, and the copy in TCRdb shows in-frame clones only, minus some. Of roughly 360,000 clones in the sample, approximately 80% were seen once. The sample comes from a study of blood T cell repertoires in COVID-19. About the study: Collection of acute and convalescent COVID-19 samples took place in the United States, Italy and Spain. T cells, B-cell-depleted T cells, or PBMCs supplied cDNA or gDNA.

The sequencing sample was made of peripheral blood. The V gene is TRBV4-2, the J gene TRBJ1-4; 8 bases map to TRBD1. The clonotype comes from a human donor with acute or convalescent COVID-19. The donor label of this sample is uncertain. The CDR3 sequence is CASSPSGTGAGKLFF. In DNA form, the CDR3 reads TGTGCCAGCAGCCCAAGCGGGACAGGAGCCGGAAAACTGTTTTTT.